This T cell receptor (beta chain) derives from a study of T cells in Graves' hyperthyroidism and ophthalmopathy. Patients having uncontrolled infection, another autoimmune disease, pregnancy or lactation were not included. Whole-study findings and limits: Most thyroid clonotypes expanded above 0.001 appeared in blood too.

Trimming took 4 bases from V and 0 from J, leaving 10 bases between them. This CDR3 contains 15 residues. Germline V gene lookup returns CDR1 MNHEY and CDR2 SVGAGI. RNA transcripts provided the source from which TCR beta CDR3 regions were amplified. HTBI primers drove first-round RT-PCR of the TCR CDR3. TCRdb re-analysed the multiplex PCR reads in MiXCR, keeping a single row per CDR3 protein. The sample records about half a million distinct CDR3 sequences, around 20% being singletons. At least ten counts were recorded for this clonotype. Antigen unknown. The V gene is TRBV6-5, the J gene TRBJ1-5; unclear D gene. The sample comprised blood. The receptor comes from a man between 18 and 29 years old with Graves' hyperthyroidism. CDR3 nucleotides: TGTGCCAGCAGTTGGTCATCGATTAGCAATCAGCCCCAGCATTTT. This codes for CASSWSSISNQPQHF.